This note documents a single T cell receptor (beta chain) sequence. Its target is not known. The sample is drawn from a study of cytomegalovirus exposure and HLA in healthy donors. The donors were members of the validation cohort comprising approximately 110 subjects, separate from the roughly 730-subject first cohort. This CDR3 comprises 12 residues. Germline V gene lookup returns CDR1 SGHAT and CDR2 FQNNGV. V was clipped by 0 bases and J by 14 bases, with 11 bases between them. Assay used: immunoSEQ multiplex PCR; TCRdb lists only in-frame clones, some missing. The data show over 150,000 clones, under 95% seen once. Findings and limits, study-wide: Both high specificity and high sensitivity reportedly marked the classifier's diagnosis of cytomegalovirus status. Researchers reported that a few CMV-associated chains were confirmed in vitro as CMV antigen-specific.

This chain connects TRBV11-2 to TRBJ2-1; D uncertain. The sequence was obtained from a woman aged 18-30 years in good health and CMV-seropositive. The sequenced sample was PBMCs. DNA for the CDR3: TGTGCCAGCAGCTTAGAGGGCAGTCCGAAGTTCTTC. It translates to CASSLEGSPKFF.